The rows below give T cell receptor beta chains drawn from one sample of a study of T-cell reconstitution after alpha-beta-depleted transplantation in children. Each CDR3 protein is one row after TCRdb ran MiXCR on the PCR reads. The sample holds fewer than 550,000 distinct CDR3 sequences, about an eighth seen once. This specimen was PBMCs, mostly from graft donor cells, taken 180 days after TCRalphabeta/CD19-depleted stem cell transplant. The receptor set was obtained from a female patient aged 2-9 years who had a stem cell transplant for aplastic anemia, so the T cells may come from the graft donor. CDR3s include the opening cysteine and the closing phenylalanine or tryptophan. Fields, in order: D gene, clone size, J gene, V gene, CDR3 protein. A D gene is named only where the DNA matches it firmly. Clone size is stated in some rows and not others, as once, few, many or a class when expanded.

d_call: .
clone_size: few
j_call: TRBJ1-1
v_call: TRBV5-1
cdr3_aa: CASSEVLRGEQAFF

d_call: TRBD2
clone_size: .
j_call: TRBJ2-3
v_call: TRBV19
cdr3_aa: CASSMSSGRPDTQYF

d_call: TRBD2
clone_size: many
j_call: TRBJ2-2
v_call: TRBV7-2
cdr3_aa: CASSPRRAGGPTGELFF

d_call: .
clone_size: many
j_call: TRBJ1-4
v_call: TRBV12-3/TRBV12-4
cdr3_aa: CASRGDSHEKLFF

d_call: TRBD1
clone_size: many
j_call: TRBJ2-2
v_call: TRBV20-1
cdr3_aa: CSASWGQGHTGELFF

d_call: .
clone_size: few
j_call: TRBJ1-1
v_call: TRBV6-2/TRBV6-3
cdr3_aa: CATRNRMTDTEAFF

d_call: .
clone_size: medium-sized
j_call: TRBJ1-6
v_call: TRBV20-1
cdr3_aa: CSARDRGRDNSPLHF

d_call: TRBD1
clone_size: few
j_call: TRBJ1-1
v_call: TRBV6-5
cdr3_aa: CASSPRQGQNTEAFF

d_call: .
clone_size: few
j_call: TRBJ2-3
v_call: TRBV4-3
cdr3_aa: CASSQNAWDTPSTDTQYF

d_call: .
clone_size: many
j_call: TRBJ1-2
v_call: TRBV7-2
cdr3_aa: CASSPEPNYGYTF

d_call: .
clone_size: many
j_call: TRBJ2-1
v_call: TRBV27
cdr3_aa: CASSRQVGSYNEQFF

d_call: TRBD1
clone_size: .
j_call: TRBJ2-7
v_call: TRBV5-6
cdr3_aa: CASSLGDRDAREQYF

d_call: .
clone_size: few
j_call: TRBJ1-5
v_call: TRBV19
cdr3_aa: CASLGPPGQSNQPQHF

d_call: TRBD1
clone_size: many
j_call: TRBJ2-7
v_call: TRBV20-1
cdr3_aa: CSARDRGGSYEQYF

d_call: .
clone_size: .
j_call: TRBJ2-6
v_call: TRBV4-3
cdr3_aa: CASSHGPGGANVLTF

d_call: .
clone_size: few
j_call: TRBJ2-7
v_call: TRBV5-1
cdr3_aa: CASSLARLLEGTYEQYF

d_call: .
clone_size: many
j_call: TRBJ1-1
v_call: TRBV12-3/TRBV12-4
cdr3_aa: CASSKPQTEAFF

d_call: .
clone_size: .
j_call: TRBJ2-5
v_call: TRBV12-5
cdr3_aa: CATTSETNKYQETQYF

d_call: .
clone_size: few
j_call: TRBJ1-6
v_call: TRBV19
cdr3_aa: CASSIASGNSPLHF

d_call: .
clone_size: few
j_call: TRBJ2-7
v_call: TRBV9
cdr3_aa: CASSASRGGHEQYF

d_call: TRBD1
clone_size: many
j_call: TRBJ1-5
v_call: TRBV20-1
cdr3_aa: CSARQGNGGNQPQHF

d_call: TRBD2
clone_size: .
j_call: TRBJ2-3
v_call: TRBV12-3/TRBV12-4
cdr3_aa: CASSRGLAGSTDTQYF

d_call: .
clone_size: few
j_call: TRBJ1-5
v_call: TRBV29-1
cdr3_aa: CSVEWAEGQPQHF

d_call: .
clone_size: few
j_call: TRBJ1-4
v_call: TRBV5-5
cdr3_aa: CASSLGLGTNEKLFF

d_call: .
clone_size: .
j_call: TRBJ2-7
v_call: TRBV11-2
cdr3_aa: CASSLADGPYEQYF

d_call: TRBD2
clone_size: few
j_call: TRBJ2-1
v_call: TRBV2
cdr3_aa: CASSEALLAGDYNEQFF

d_call: TRBD2
clone_size: few
j_call: TRBJ2-3
v_call: TRBV5-1
cdr3_aa: CASSLNGLAGADTQYF

d_call: .
clone_size: few
j_call: TRBJ2-5
v_call: TRBV7-8
cdr3_aa: CASSFLGETQYF

d_call: .
clone_size: few
j_call: TRBJ2-1
v_call: TRBV4-3
cdr3_aa: CASSQAPRWPSSYNEQFF

d_call: .
clone_size: .
j_call: TRBJ2-1
v_call: TRBV18
cdr3_aa: CASSQLPTSYNEQFF